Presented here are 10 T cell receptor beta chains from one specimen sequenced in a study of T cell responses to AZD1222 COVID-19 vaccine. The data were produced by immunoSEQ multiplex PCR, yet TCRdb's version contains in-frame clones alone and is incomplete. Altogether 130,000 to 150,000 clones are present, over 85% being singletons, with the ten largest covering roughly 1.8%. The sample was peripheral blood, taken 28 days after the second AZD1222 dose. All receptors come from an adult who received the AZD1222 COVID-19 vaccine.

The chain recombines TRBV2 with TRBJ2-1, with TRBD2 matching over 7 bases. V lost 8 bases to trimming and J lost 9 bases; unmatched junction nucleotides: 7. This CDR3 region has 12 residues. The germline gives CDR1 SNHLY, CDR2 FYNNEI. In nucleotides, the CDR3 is TGTGCCAGCTCGGGACTAACGGGTGAGCAGTTCTTC. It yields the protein CASSGLTGEQFF.

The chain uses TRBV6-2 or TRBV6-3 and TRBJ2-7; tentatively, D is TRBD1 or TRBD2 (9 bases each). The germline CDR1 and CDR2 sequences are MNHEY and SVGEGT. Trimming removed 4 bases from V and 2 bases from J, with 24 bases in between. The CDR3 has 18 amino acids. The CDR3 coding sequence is TGTGCCAGCAGTTCCGGGACAGGGATAGCGGGAGTGGCCTACGAGCAGTACTTC. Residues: CASSSGTGIAGVAYEQYF.

The CDR3 protein is CATRSSTSGRGYEQFF. The DNA for the CDR3 is TGTGCCACTCGGTCGAGCACTAGCGGGAGAGGGTATGAGCAGTTCTTC. The rearrangement joins TRBV24-1 to TRBJ2-1, with 11 bases that match TRBD2. The CDR3 loop spans 16 amino acids. Losses at the gene ends were 10 bases for V and 8 bases for J; bases not matched to a gene: 15. Germline lookup yields CDR1 KGHDR and CDR2 SFDVKD.

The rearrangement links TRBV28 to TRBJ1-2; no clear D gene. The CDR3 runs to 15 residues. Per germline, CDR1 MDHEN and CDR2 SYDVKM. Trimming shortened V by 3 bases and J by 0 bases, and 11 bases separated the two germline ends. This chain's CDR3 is CASSFGSGSNYGYTF. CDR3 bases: TGTGCCAGCAGTTTTGGTTCCGGTTCTAACTATGGCTACACCTTC.

This CDR3 is CASTTTSSGNTIYF. The CDR3 coding sequence is TGTGCCAGTACCACGACCAGCTCTGGAAACACCATATATTTT. The chain carries TRBV19 and TRBJ1-3; no firm D call. Germline assignment: CDR1 LNHDA and CDR2 SQIVND (reference sequence). Trimming took 7 bases from V and 0 from J, leaving 10 bases between them. The CDR3 has 14 amino acids. The full variable domain, rest sourced from reference TRBV19 and TRBJ1-3, is DGGITQSPKYLFRKEGQNVTLSCEQNLNHDAMYWYRQDPGQGLRLIYYSQIVNDFQKGDIAEGYSVSREKKESFPLTVTSAQKNPTAFYLCASTTTSSGNTIYFGEGSWLTVV.

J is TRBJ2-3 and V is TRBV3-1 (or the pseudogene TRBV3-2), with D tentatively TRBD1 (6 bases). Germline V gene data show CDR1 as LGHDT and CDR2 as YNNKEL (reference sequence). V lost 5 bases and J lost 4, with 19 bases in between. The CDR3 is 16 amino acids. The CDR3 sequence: CASSGAVGARADTQYF. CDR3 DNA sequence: TGTGCCAGCAGCGGAGCCGTGGGGGCGAGGGCAGATACGCAGTATTTT.

CDR3 amino acids: CASSQGSGQGEKLFF. The CDR3 bases are TGTGCCAGCAGCCAAGGAAGCGGGCAGGGGGAAAAACTGTTTTTT. J is TRBJ1-4 and V is TRBV4-2, with a tentative D call TRBD1 (6 bases). The CDR3 runs to 15 residues. In germline, CDR1 is LGHNA, CDR2 YNFKEQ. Trimming stripped 1 base from V and 8 bases from J, with 14 bases between.

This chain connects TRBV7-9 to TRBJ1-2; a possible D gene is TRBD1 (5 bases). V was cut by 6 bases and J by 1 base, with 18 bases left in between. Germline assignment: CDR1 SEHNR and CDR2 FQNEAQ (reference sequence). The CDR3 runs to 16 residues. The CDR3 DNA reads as TGTGCCAGCAGACCTACGACGGGGCAGAGTAACTATGGCTACACCTTC. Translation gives CASRPTTGQSNYGYTF.

CDR3 amino acids: CASSYSGTGELFF. CDR3 nucleotide sequence: TGTGCCAGCAGTTACTCGGGAACCGGGGAGCTGTTTTTT. The rearrangement links TRBV6-5 to TRBJ2-2; no clear D gene. Germline CDR1 reads MNHEY; CDR2 reads SVGAGI. V dropped 0 bases and J dropped 5 bases, with 4 bases sitting between them. CDR3 length: 13 residues.

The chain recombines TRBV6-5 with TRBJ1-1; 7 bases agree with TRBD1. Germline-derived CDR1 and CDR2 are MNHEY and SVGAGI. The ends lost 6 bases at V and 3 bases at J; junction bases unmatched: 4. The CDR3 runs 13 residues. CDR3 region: CASRRGLDTEAFF. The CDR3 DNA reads TGTGCCAGCAGAAGGGGGCTCGACACTGAAGCTTTCTTT.